This T cell receptor (beta chain) was retrieved from a study of T cells in Graves' hyperthyroidism and ophthalmopathy. Study-level findings and limits: Before onset, ophthalmopathy was predicted by the model a median around 6.5 months earlier. A model using 13 V-J features told ophthalmopathy apart from stable hyperthyroidism.

From RNA transcripts, TCR beta CDR3 regions were amplified. Primed by the HTBI set, a first-round RT-PCR was run on the TCR CDR3. TCRdb re-called the multiplex PCR reads with MiXCR, one entry per CDR3 protein. Of approximately 210,000 distinct CDR3 sequences in the sample, approximately 17% were seen once. This clonotype was detected only a few times. Its specificity is unknown. The sample comprised blood. The receptor comes from a man in his fifties with Graves' hyperthyroidism.

CDR3 region: CASSPGALDQPQHF. The DNA of the CDR3 is TGCGCCAGCAGCCCCGGGGCGCTTGATCAGCCCCAGCATTTT. The J gene is TRBJ1-5, the V gene TRBV5-1; TRBD1 is a possible D gene (5 bases). Per germline, CDR1 SGHRS and CDR2 YFSETQ. Trimming left V 4 bases short and J 5 bases short, with 13 bases between. CDR3 size: 14 residues. The variable domain in full, completed from reference TRBV5-1 and TRBJ1-5, reads KAGVTQTPRYLIKTRGQQVTLSCSPISGHRSVSWYQQTPGQGLQFLFEYFSETQRNKGNFPGRFSGRQFSNSRSEMNVSTLELGDSALYLCASSPGALDQPQHFGDGTRLSIL.